Listed below are T cell receptor beta chains from one sample, sequenced in a study of T-cell reconstitution after alpha-beta-depleted transplantation in children. MiXCR was run by TCRdb on the PCR reads, yielding one entry per CDR3 protein. The table includes some 200,000 distinct CDR3 sequences, more than 14% detected once. The material sequenced was PBMCs from the stem cell graft donor, taken from the stem cell graft. The receptors come from a human donor who donated a stem cell graft to a child with acute lymphoblastic leukemia. The CDR3 runs from the conserved cysteine through the conserved F or W. A D gene is named only where the DNA matches it firmly. Clone size appears in some rows only: once, few, many, or a class for an expanded clone.

v_gene: TRBV5-1
j_gene: TRBJ1-1
d_gene: NA
abundance: many
CDR3nt: TGCGCCAGCAGCTTGGCCCCGAACACTGAAGCTTTCTTT
CDR3aa: CASSLAPNTEAFF

v_gene: TRBV5-1
j_gene: TRBJ1-4
d_gene: NA
abundance: many
CDR3nt: TGCGCCAGCAGTCACCAACAGAGAAATGAAAAACTGTTTTTT
CDR3aa: CASSHQQRNEKLFF

v_gene: TRBV5-1
j_gene: TRBJ2-3
d_gene: NA
abundance: NA
CDR3nt: TGCGCCAGCAGCTTGGGCCCCCTGGCGGCTAGCACAGATACGCAGTATTTT
CDR3aa: CASSLGPLAASTDTQYF

v_gene: TRBV12-3/TRBV12-4
j_gene: TRBJ2-1
d_gene: NA
abundance: many
CDR3nt: TGTGCCAGCGGTATCAATTCAGGGGACCACTACAATGAGCAGTTCTTC
CDR3aa: CASGINSGDHYNEQFF

v_gene: TRBV13
j_gene: TRBJ2-7
d_gene: TRBD2
abundance: NA
CDR3nt: TGTGCCAGCAGTTTATCAGCGGGAGGGCCGGGCGAGCAGTACTTC
CDR3aa: CASSLSAGGPGEQYF

v_gene: TRBV7-9
j_gene: TRBJ2-7
d_gene: TRBD1
abundance: few
CDR3nt: TGTGCCAGCAGCTTAGAAGGGGGCGCTTACGAGCAGTACTTC
CDR3aa: CASSLEGGAYEQYF

v_gene: TRBV7-6
j_gene: TRBJ2-1
d_gene: NA
abundance: NA
CDR3nt: TGTGCCAGCAGCTTAGCGGGGCTGGTTGAGCAGTTCTTC
CDR3aa: CASSLAGLVEQFF

v_gene: TRBV12-3/TRBV12-4
j_gene: TRBJ1-6
d_gene: TRBD1
abundance: many
CDR3nt: TGTGCCAGCAGTAGGGACAGGGGGCATAATTCACCCCTCCACTTT
CDR3aa: CASSRDRGHNSPLHF

v_gene: TRBV7-8
j_gene: TRBJ2-7
d_gene: NA
abundance: many
CDR3nt: TGTGCCAGCAGTTTTCAGGGTTCCCGGTACGAGCAGTACTTC
CDR3aa: CASSFQGSRYEQYF

v_gene: TRBV5-1
j_gene: TRBJ2-3
d_gene: NA
abundance: many
CDR3nt: TGCGCCAGCAGCTTGGTTCCGAGTACTAGCACAGATACGCAGTATTTT
CDR3aa: CASSLVPSTSTDTQYF

v_gene: TRBV13
j_gene: TRBJ1-1
d_gene: NA
abundance: many
CDR3nt: TGTGCCAGCAGCAGGCCGAACACTGAAGCTTTCTTT
CDR3aa: CASSRPNTEAFF

v_gene: TRBV28
j_gene: TRBJ2-5
d_gene: TRBD2
abundance: NA
CDR3nt: TGTGCCAGCAGCCGGACTAGCGGGAGGTTAGAGACCCAGTACTTC
CDR3aa: CASSRTSGRLETQYF

v_gene: TRBV9
j_gene: TRBJ1-2
d_gene: NA
abundance: few
CDR3nt: TGTGCCAGCAGCGTAGACGTGGCAGGCTATGGCTACACCTTC
CDR3aa: CASSVDVAGYGYTF

v_gene: TRBV7-6
j_gene: TRBJ2-1
d_gene: TRBD1
abundance: NA
CDR3nt: TGTGCCAGCAGCTCGCGTCCGGGACAGGGGACCTACAATGAGCAGTTCTTC
CDR3aa: CASSSRPGQGTYNEQFF

v_gene: TRBV5-1
j_gene: TRBJ1-2
d_gene: TRBD1
abundance: many
CDR3nt: TGCGCCAGCAGCGAGGGTCTGGACGGACAGGGTTTGATTCACACCTTC
CDR3aa: CASSEGLDGQGLIHTF

v_gene: TRBV3-1
j_gene: TRBJ2-6
d_gene: NA
abundance: many
CDR3nt: TGTGCCAGCAGCCAAGAAACCTCTGGGGCCAACGTCCTGACTTTC
CDR3aa: CASSQETSGANVLTF

v_gene: TRBV20-1
j_gene: TRBJ2-2
d_gene: NA
abundance: many
CDR3nt: TGCAGTGCTAGTTGGGGGGTCGGGGAGCTGTTTTTT
CDR3aa: CSASWGVGELFF

v_gene: TRBV12-3/TRBV12-4
j_gene: TRBJ2-3
d_gene: NA
abundance: many
CDR3nt: TGTGCCAGCAGTTTGAGTGACGGGACGCAGTATTTT
CDR3aa: CASSLSDGTQYF

v_gene: TRBV2
j_gene: TRBJ1-5
d_gene: NA
abundance: many
CDR3nt: TGTGCCAGCAGTGAAGAGGGGAGCCAGCCCCAGCATTTT
CDR3aa: CASSEEGSQPQHF

v_gene: TRBV7-9
j_gene: TRBJ2-2
d_gene: TRBD1
abundance: many
CDR3nt: TGTGCCAGCAGTTTTACCCGGACAGGGTCCGGGGAGCTGTTTTTT
CDR3aa: CASSFTRTGSGELFF

v_gene: TRBV6-5
j_gene: TRBJ1-5
d_gene: NA
abundance: few
CDR3nt: TGTGCCAGCACCCCAGGCAACAGGGTGGGGAATCAGCCCCAGCATTTT
CDR3aa: CASTPGNRVGNQPQHF

v_gene: TRBV2
j_gene: TRBJ2-5
d_gene: TRBD1
abundance: few
CDR3nt: TGTGCCAGCGCTCTGTCGGGACAGGGGGAAGAGACCCAGTACTTC
CDR3aa: CASALSGQGEETQYF

v_gene: TRBV5-1
j_gene: TRBJ2-5
d_gene: NA
abundance: NA
CDR3nt: TGCGCCAGCAGCTTGGAAGGGACCCAAGAGACCCAGTACTTC
CDR3aa: CASSLEGTQETQYF

v_gene: TRBV4-1
j_gene: TRBJ2-2
d_gene: NA
abundance: NA
CDR3nt: TGCGCCAGCAGCCAAGAAGGGGGAGAGAACACCGGGGAGCTGTTTTTT
CDR3aa: CASSQEGGENTGELFF

v_gene: TRBV5-1
j_gene: TRBJ2-7
d_gene: TRBD1
abundance: NA
CDR3nt: TGCGCCAGCAGCCTCAACTACGGGACAGGGGGCTCCTACGAGCAGTACTTC
CDR3aa: CASSLNYGTGGSYEQYF

v_gene: TRBV29-1
j_gene: TRBJ2-1
d_gene: NA
abundance: many
CDR3nt: TGCAGCGTTCAAAATTACAATGAGCAGTTCTTC
CDR3aa: CSVQNYNEQFF